This T cell receptor beta chain stems from a study of monozygotic twins with inflammatory bowel disease. For every TCR library, around 3,700 ng of total RNA was used. TCRalpha and TCRbeta cDNA underwent two nested PCRs of around 15 and 9 cycles. Reanalyzing the 5' RACE reads, TCRdb keeps one entry per CDR3 protein, without DNA. The sample shows around 140,000 distinct CDR3 sequences, and roughly 2.5% sits with its ten largest clones. The CDR3 length is 14 residues. CDR1 and CDR2 (germline): SGHRS, YFSETQ. On this clonotype itself: Its antigen is unidentified.

Overall study results and limits: Whereas healthy co-twins had higher TCRbeta diversity (inverse Simpson), IBD patients had lower diversity.

The clonotype comes from a human donor with ulcerative colitis or Crohn's disease, or a healthy co-twin of an affected twin (not recorded which). The sample was blood. J is TRBJ1-6 and V is TRBV5-1; TCRdb returns TRBD1, unconfirmable since there is no DNA. This chain's CDR3 is CASSLGQGDSPLHF.